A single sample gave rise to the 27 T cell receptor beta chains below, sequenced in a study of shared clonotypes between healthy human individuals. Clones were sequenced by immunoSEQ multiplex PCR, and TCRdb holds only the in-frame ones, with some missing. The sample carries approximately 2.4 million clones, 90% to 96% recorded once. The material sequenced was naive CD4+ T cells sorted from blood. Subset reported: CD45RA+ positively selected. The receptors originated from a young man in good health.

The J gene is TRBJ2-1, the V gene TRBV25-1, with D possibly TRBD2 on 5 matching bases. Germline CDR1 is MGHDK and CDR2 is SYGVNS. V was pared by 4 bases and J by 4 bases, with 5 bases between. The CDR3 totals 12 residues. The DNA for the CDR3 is TGTGCCAGCAGTGCGGGGTACAATGAGCAGTTCTTC. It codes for CASSAGYNEQFF.

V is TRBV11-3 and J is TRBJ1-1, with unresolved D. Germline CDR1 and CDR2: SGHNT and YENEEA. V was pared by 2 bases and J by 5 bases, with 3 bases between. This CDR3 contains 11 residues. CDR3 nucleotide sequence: TGTGCCAGCAGCTTAACGACTGAAGCTTTCTTT. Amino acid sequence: CASSLTTEAFF.

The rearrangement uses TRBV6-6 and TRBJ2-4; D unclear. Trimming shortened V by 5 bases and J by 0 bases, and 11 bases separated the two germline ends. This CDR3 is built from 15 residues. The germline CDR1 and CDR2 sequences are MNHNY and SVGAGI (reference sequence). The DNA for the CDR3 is TGTGCCAGCAGTCATGTGGACCGAGCCAAAAACATTCAGTACTTC. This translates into CASSHVDRAKNIQYF.

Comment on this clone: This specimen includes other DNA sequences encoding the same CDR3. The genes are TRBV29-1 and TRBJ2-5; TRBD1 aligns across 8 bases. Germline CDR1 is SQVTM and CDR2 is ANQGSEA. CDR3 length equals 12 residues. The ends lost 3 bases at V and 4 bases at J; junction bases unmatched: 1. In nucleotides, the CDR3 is TGCAGCGTTGAGACAGGGGTAGAGACCCAGTACTTC. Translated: CSVETGVETQYF.

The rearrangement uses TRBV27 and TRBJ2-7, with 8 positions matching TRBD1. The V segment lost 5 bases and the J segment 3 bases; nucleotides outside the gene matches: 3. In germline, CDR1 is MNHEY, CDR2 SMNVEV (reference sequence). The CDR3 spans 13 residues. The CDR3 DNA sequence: TGTGCCAGCAGTGGGGACAGGTTCTACGAGCAGTACTTC. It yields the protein CASSGDRFYEQYF.

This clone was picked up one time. The CDR3 DNA sequence: TGCGCCAGCAGCCGGGCCCCGCCGAAGGACATTCAGTACTTC. Translated: CASSRAPPKDIQYF. This sequence joins TRBV5-1 and TRBJ2-4; D gene unclear. Per the germline V gene, CDR1 is SGHRS and CDR2 is YFSETQ. This CDR3 is built from 14 residues. V was trimmed by 4 bases and J by 8 bases, leaving 16 bases between them.

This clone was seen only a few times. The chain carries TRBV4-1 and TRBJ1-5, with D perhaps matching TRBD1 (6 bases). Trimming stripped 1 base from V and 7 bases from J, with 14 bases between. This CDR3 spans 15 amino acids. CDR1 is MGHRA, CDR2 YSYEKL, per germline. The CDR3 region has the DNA TGCGCCAGCAGCCAAGCGTCGAGGGGGTGGCAGCCCCAGCATTTT. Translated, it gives CASSQASRGWQPQHF.

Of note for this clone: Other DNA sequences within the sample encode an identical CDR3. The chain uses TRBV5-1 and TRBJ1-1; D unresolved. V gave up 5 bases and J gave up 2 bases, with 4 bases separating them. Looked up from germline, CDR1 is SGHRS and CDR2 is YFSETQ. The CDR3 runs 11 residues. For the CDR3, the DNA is TGCGCCAGCAGTTCTAACACTGAAGCTTTCTTT. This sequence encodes CASSSNTEAFF.

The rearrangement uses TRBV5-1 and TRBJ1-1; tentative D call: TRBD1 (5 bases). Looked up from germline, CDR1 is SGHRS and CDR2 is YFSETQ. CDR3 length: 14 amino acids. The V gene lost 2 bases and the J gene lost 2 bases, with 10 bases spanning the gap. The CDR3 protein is CASSFSGDNTEAFF. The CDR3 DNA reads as TGCGCCAGCAGCTTCTCCGGGGACAACACTGAAGCTTTCTTT.

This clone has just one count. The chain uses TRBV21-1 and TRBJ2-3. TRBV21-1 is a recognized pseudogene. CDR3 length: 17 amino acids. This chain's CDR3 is CASSKNVGRESTDTQYF. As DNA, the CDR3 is TGTGCCAGCAGCAAAAACGTTGGCAGGGAGAGCACAGATACGCAGTATTTT.

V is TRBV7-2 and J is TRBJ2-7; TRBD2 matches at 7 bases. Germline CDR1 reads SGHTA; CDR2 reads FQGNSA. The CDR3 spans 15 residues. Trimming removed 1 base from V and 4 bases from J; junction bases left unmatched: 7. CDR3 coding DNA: TGTGCCAGCAGCTTAGTGGTGGGAGGGAGGTACGAGCAGTACTTC. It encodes CASSLVVGGRYEQYF.

CDR3 coding DNA: TGTGCCAGCCGAGGGGCGGGAGCCTACGAGCAGTACTTC. Its translation is CASRGAGAYEQYF. V and J are TRBV7-2 and TRBJ2-7, with TRBD2 matching over 7 bases. This CDR3 comprises 13 residues. Per germline, CDR1 SGHTA and CDR2 FQGNSA. V was pared by 8 bases and J by 2 bases, with 6 bases of the junction left unmatched.

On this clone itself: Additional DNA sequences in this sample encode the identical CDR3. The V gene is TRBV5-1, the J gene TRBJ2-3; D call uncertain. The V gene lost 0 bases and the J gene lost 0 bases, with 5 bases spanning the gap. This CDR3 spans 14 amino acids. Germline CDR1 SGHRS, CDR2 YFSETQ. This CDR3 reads CASSLGTSTDTQYF. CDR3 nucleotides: TGCGCCAGCAGCTTGGGGACGAGCACAGATACGCAGTATTTT.

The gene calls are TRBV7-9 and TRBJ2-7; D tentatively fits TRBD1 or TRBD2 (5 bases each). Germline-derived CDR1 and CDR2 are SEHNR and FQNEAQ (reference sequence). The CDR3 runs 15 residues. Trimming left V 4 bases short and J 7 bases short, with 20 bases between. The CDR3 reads CASSSFRDGSGEQYF. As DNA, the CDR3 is TGTGCCAGCAGCTCATTCCGGGACGGATCGGGGGAGCAGTACTTC.

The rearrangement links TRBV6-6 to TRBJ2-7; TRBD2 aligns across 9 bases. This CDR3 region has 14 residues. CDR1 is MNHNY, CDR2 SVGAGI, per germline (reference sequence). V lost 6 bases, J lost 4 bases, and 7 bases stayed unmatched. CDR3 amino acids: CASRTGGGAYEQYF. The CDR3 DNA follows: TGTGCCAGCAGAACGGGCGGGGGGGCATACGAGCAGTACTTC.

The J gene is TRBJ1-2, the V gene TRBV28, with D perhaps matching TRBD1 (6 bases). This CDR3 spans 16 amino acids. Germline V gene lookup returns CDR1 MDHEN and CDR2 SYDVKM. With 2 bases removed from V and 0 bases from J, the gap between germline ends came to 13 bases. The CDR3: CASSLGGGGANYGYTF. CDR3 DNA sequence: TGTGCCAGCAGTTTAGGTGGAGGGGGAGCTAACTATGGCTACACCTTC.

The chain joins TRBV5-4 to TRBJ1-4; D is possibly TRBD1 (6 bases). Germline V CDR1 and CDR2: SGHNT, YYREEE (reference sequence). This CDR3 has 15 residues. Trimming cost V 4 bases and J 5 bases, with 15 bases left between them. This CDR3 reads CASSTYREKNEKLFF. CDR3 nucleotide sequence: TGTGCCAGCAGCACCTACAGGGAAAAGAATGAAAAACTGTTTTTT.

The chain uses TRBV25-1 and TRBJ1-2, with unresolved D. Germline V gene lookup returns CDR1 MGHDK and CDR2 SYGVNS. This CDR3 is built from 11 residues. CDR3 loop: CVGSPSVGYTF. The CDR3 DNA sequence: TGTGTCGGCAGTCCCTCAGTGGGCTACACCTTC.

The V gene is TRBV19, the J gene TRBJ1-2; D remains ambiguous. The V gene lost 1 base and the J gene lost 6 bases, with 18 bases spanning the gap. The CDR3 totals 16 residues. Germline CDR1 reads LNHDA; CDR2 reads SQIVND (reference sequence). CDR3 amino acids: CASSIASTAIVDGYTF. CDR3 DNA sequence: TGTGCCAGTAGTATAGCAAGTACAGCGATCGTTGATGGCTACACCTTC. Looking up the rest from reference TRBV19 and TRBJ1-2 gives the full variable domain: DGGITQSPKYLFRKEGQNVTLSCEQNLNHDAMYWYRQDPGQGLRLIYYSQIVNDFQKGDIAEGYSVSREKKESFPLTVTSAQKNPTAFYLCASSIASTAIVDGYTFGSGTRLTVV.

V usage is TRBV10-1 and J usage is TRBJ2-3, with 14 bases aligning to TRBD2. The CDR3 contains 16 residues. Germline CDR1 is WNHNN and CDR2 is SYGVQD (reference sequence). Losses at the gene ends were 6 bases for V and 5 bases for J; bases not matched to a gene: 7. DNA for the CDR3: TGCGCCAGCAGCGGACTAGCGGGGGGCCGTGTAGATACGCAGTATTTT. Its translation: CASSGLAGGRVDTQYF.

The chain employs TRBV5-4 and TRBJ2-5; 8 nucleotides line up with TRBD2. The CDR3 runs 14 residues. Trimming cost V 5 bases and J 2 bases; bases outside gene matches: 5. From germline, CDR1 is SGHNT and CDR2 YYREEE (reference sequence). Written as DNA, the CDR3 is TGTGCCAGCAGACGAGCGGGAGCTCAAGAGACCCAGTACTTC. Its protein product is CASRRAGAQETQYF.

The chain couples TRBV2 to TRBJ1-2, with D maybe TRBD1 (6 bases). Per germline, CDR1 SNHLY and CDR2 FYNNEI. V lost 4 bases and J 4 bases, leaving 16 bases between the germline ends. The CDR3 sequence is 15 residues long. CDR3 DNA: TGTGCCAGCAGTGTCGGGGGCACAAGGGGCTATGGCTACACCTTC. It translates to CASSVGGTRGYGYTF.

The DNA for the CDR3 is TGTGCCAGCAGTTTACTCCCCGGACAGGCGGGGTACACCTTC. This sequence encodes CASSLLPGQAGYTF. The rearrangement links TRBV28 to TRBJ1-2; TRBD1 agrees at 7 bases. Germline lookup yields CDR1 MDHEN and CDR2 SYDVKM. The V segment lost 2 bases and the J segment 11 bases; nucleotides outside the gene matches: 11. The CDR3 totals 14 residues.

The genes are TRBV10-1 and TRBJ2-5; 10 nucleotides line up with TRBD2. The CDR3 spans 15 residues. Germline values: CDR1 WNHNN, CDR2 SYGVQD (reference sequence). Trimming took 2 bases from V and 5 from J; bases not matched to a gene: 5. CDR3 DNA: TGCGCCAGCAGTGAGACTAGCGGGGCGATCGAGACCCAGTACTTC. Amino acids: CASSETSGAIETQYF.

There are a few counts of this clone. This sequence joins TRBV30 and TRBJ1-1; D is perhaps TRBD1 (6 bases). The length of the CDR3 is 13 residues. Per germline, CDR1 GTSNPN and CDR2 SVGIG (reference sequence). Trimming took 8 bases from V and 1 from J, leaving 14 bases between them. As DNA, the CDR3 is TGTGCCGGAGAACAGGGCGGGAACACTGAAGCTTTCTTT. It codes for CAGEQGGNTEAFF.

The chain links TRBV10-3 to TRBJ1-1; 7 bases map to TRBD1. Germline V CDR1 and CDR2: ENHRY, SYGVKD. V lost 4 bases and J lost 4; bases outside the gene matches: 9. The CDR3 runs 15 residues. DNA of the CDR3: TGTGCCATCAGTGGGGCTGACAGGGTTGGCACTGAAGCTTTCTTT. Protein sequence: CAISGADRVGTEAFF.

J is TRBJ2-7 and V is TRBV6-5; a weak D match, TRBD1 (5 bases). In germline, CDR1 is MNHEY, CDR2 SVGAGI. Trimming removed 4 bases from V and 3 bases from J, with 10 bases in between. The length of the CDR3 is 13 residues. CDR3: CASSSGHHYEQYF. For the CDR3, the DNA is TGTGCCAGCAGTTCTGGACACCACTACGAGCAGTACTTC.